The sequence of this T cell receptor (beta chain) was determined in a study of T cells in Graves' hyperthyroidism and ophthalmopathy. Points from the study as a whole: Progression to ophthalmopathy was predicted a median of about 6.6 months early.

There were TCR beta CDR3 regions amplified from RNA transcripts. Initially, a first-round RT-PCR of the TCR CDR3 employed the HTBI primer set. TCRdb re-derived calls from the multiplex PCR reads in MiXCR, one entry per CDR3 protein. This sample yields approximately 640,000 distinct CDR3 sequences, of which roughly 17% are seen a single time; approximately 3.9% belongs to the top ten. Clinical symptoms, serum thyroxine, TRAb, thyroid ultrasound and orbital computed tomography informed diagnoses. About this clonotype itself: What it binds is unknown. A single base separates this from a much larger clone, so it may be a read error.

The receptor's source is a woman between 25 and 40 years old with Graves' hyperthyroidism. Sequencing was carried out using blood.

This CDR3 is CASEVLAEPGGANVLTF. The DNA for the CDR3 is TGTGCCAGCGAGGTCCTTGCAGAACCAGGGGGGGCCAACGTCCTGACTTTC. The V gene is TRBV28, the J gene TRBJ2-6; TRBD1 might be the D (5 bases). This CDR3 is built from 17 residues. Germline-derived CDR1 and CDR2 are MDHEN and SYDVKM. The V and J ends lost 8 bases and 4 bases respectively, with 21 bases between them.